A selection of T cell receptor beta chains follows, all from one sample in a study of early T cells in non-severe SARS-CoV-2 infection. TCRdb itself ran the 5' RACE reads through MiXCR, one entry per CDR3 protein. The table shows roughly 40,000 distinct CDR3 sequences, with 5% to 6.5% occurring only once. This specimen consisted of whole blood, obtained at baseline. These receptors all stem from an adult who was a healthcare worker with PCR-confirmed SARS-CoV-2 infection or an uninfected control (not recorded which). Each CDR3 is given with its conserved first and last residue. D genes are given only for firm matches. Only part of the rows carry a size: once, few, many, or a class if the clone is expanded.

D gene | J gene | clone size | V gene | CDR3 protein | CDR3 DNA
NA | TRBJ2-5 | many | TRBV6-2/TRBV6-3 | CASSYQIEETQYF | TGTGCCAGCAGTTACCAGATTGAAGAGACCCAGTACTTC
TRBD1 | TRBJ1-2 | many | TRBV24-1 | CATGQGYGYTF | TGTGCCACGGGACAGGGCTATGGCTACACCTTC
NA | TRBJ1-1 | many | TRBV28 | CASSLPGAAFF | TGTGCCAGCAGTCTACCAGGGGCGGCTTTCTTT
NA | TRBJ1-2 | few | TRBV28 | CASSAGVYGYTF | TGTGCCAGCAGTGCAGGGGTCTATGGCTACACCTTC
TRBD2 | TRBJ2-3 | many | TRBV20-1 | CSARKLAGGLNTQYF | TGCAGTGCTAGAAAGCTAGCGGGGGGGCTGAATACGCAGTATTTT
NA | TRBJ2-1 | NA | TRBV27 | CASSLRGDRNEQFF | TGTGCCAGCAGTTTACGGGGGGACAGGAATGAGCAGTTCTTC
NA | TRBJ1-2 | few | TRBV20-1 | CSARDQQDNYGYTF | TGCAGTGCTAGAGATCAACAGGATAACTATGGCTACACCTTC
NA | TRBJ2-6 | few | TRBV7-8 | CASSFFGSGANVLTF | TGTGCCAGCAGCTTCTTTGGATCTGGGGCCAACGTCCTGACTTTC
TRBD1 | TRBJ1-2 | many | TRBV20-1 | CSARVADRGYGYTF | TGCAGTGCTAGAGTCGCAGACAGGGGCTATGGCTACACCTTC
TRBD1 | TRBJ2-1 | many | TRBV18 | CASSRPGQGENEQFF | TGTGCCAGCTCACGACCGGGACAGGGGGAGAATGAGCAGTTCTTC
NA | TRBJ1-1 | few | TRBV7-2 | CASSLAWGGTEAFF | TGTGCCAGCAGCTTAGCCTGGGGAGGCACTGAAGCTTTCTTT
TRBD2 | TRBJ2-1 | many | TRBV6-6 | CASSAGGPSEQFF | TGTGCCAGCAGCGCGGGGGGGCCAAGTGAGCAGTTCTTC
TRBD1 | TRBJ1-2 | once | TRBV5-1 | CASRQDRDYGYTF | TGCGCCAGCAGACAAGACAGGGATTATGGCTACACCTTC
NA | TRBJ1-3 | many | TRBV5-6 | CASSRDGPSGNTIYF | TGTGCCAGCAGTCGGGACGGTCCCTCTGGAAACACCATATATTTT
NA | TRBJ2-7 | many | TRBV2 | CASSWGSVSYEQYF | TGTGCCAGCAGCTGGGGTAGCGTCTCCTACGAGCAGTACTTC
NA | TRBJ2-3 | many | TRBV6-5 | CASSDNSEPYSTDTQYF | TGTGCCAGCAGCGACAACTCAGAACCGTATAGCACAGATACGCAGTATTTT
TRBD1 | TRBJ1-2 | NA | TRBV27 | CASSPRTGGGYGYTF | TGTGCCAGCAGTCCCCGGACAGGGGGAGGCTATGGCTACACCTTC